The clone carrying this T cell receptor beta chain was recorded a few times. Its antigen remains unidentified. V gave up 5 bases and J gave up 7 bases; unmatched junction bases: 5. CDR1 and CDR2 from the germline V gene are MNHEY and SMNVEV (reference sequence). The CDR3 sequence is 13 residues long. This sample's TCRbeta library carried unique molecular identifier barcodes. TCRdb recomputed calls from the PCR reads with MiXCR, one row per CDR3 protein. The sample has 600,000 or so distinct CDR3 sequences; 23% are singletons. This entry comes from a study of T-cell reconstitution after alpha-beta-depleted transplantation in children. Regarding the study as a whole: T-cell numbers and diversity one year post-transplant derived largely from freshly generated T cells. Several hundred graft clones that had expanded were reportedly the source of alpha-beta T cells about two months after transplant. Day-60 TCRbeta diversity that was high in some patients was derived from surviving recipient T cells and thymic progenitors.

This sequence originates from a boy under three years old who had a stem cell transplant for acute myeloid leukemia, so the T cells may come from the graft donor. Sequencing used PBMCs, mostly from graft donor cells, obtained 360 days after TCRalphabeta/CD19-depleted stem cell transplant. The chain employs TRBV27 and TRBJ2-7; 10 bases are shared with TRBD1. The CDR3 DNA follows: TGTGCCAGCAGTAGGACAGGGGGGTTGGAGCAGTACGTC. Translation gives CASSRTGGLEQYV.